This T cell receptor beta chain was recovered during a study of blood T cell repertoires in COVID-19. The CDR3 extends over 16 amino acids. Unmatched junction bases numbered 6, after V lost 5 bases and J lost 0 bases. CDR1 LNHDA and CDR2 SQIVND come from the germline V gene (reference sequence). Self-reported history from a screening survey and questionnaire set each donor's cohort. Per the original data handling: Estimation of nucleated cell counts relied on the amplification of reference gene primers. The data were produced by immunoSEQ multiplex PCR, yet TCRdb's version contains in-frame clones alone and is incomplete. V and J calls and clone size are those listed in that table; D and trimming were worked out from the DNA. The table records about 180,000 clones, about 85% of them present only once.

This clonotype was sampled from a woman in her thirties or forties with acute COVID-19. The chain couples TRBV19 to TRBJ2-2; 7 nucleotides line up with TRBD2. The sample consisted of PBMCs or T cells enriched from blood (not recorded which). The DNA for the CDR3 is TGTGCCAGTAGTCTCCGGACTAGAGCGAACACCGGGGAGCTGTTTTTT. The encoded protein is CASSLRTRANTGELFF.